The next 18 T cell receptor beta chains were all read from a single sample in a study of T cells in Graves' hyperthyroidism and ophthalmopathy. RNA transcripts served as the template for amplifying TCR beta CDR3 regions. During a first-round RT-PCR of the TCR CDR3, the HTBI primer set was used. TCRdb reanalysed the multiplex PCR reads using MiXCR and keeps one entry per CDR3 protein. The sample includes about 380,000 distinct CDR3 sequences, roughly 12% seen only once; the top ten take around 21%. Sequencing was done on a sample of blood. The receptors here all came from a man aged 30 to 45 with Graves' hyperthyroidism that later progressed to Graves' ophthalmopathy.

This clonotype occurred many times. As DNA, the CDR3 is TGTGCCAGCAGTTACTCGGGGCAGGGTACGGGCGGCTACACCTTC. This sequence encodes CASSYSGQGTGGYTF. The chain recombines TRBV6-6 with TRBJ1-2, with a tentative D call TRBD1 (5 bases). This CDR3 contains 15 residues. Trimming left V 0 bases short and J 8 bases short, with 16 bases between. From germline, CDR1 is MNHNY and CDR2 SVGAGI (reference sequence).

This clonotype was picked up a small number of times. Sequence at one end of the junction differs from germline and may be a read error. This CDR3 is CAGSLGYGHEKYTF. The CDR3 nucleotides are TGTGCCGGCAGTCTCGGCTACGGCCACGAAAAATACACCTTC. This chain connects TRBV28 to TRBJ1-2; D remains ambiguous. This CDR3 comprises 14 residues. Looked up from germline, CDR1 is MDHEN and CDR2 is SYDVKM.

This chain joins TRBV10-1 and TRBJ2-5, with 7 nucleotides matching TRBD1. Germline V lookup: CDR1 WNHNN, CDR2 SYGVQD (reference sequence). The CDR3 runs 15 residues. V lost 0 bases and J lost 3; bases outside the gene matches: 4. CDR3 loop: CASSESADREETQYF. The CDR3 region has the DNA TGCGCCAGCAGTGAGTCGGCCGACAGGGAAGAGACCCAGTACTTC.

This clonotype has a handful of counts. CDR3 bases: TGTGCCACCAGTGACCCTGGAGCCGGGGAGCTGTTTTTT. Amino acid sequence: CATSDPGAGELFF. The V and J genes are TRBV24-1 and TRBJ2-2; D not resolved. This CDR3 has 13 amino acids. Between the trimmed V and J ends, which lost 4 bases and 6 bases, there was a span of 8 bases. CDR1 KGHDR and CDR2 SFDVKD come from the germline V gene.

A few counts support this clonotype. V is TRBV5-6 and J is TRBJ1-5; 8 bases align to TRBD1. V lost 0 bases, J lost 5 bases, and 4 bases stayed unmatched. The CDR3 totals 15 residues. The germline gives CDR1 SGHDT, CDR2 YYEEEE. The CDR3 protein is CASSLAGRGHQPQHF. In nucleotides, the CDR3 is TGTGCCAGCAGCTTGGCCGGCAGGGGGCATCAGCCCCAGCATTTT.

V gene TRBV11-3 combines with J gene TRBJ1-3; D might be TRBD1 (5 bases). V was clipped by 8 bases and J by 0 bases, with 14 bases between them. Per the germline V gene, CDR1 is SGHNT and CDR2 is YENEEA. The CDR3 runs to 15 residues. The CDR3 DNA reads TGTGCCAGCGGCCCGGGGGGAAACTCTGGAAACACCATATATTTT. Its translation: CASGPGGNSGNTIYF. The complete variable domain, with remaining parts taken from reference TRBV11-3 and TRBJ1-3, reads EAGVVQSPRYKIIEKKQPVAFWCNPISGHNTLYWYLQNLGQGPELLIRYENEEAVDDSQLPKDRFSAERLKGVDSTLKIQPAELGDSAVYLCASGPGGNSGNTIYFGEGSWLTVV.

In its sample, this clonotype was seen a few times. The rearrangement links TRBV7-2 to TRBJ2-7; D not certain. CDR1 and CDR2 from the germline V gene are SGHTA and FQGNSA. The length of the CDR3 is 13 residues. Trimming pared 4 bases from V and 2 bases from J, leaving 9 bases between. The CDR3: CASSSSNTYEQYF. In DNA, the CDR3 is TGTGCCAGCAGCTCCTCTAATACCTACGAGCAGTACTTC. Together with reference TRBV7-2 and TRBJ2-7, the CDR3 gives the full variable domain: GAGVSQSPSNKVTEKGKDVELRCDPISGHTALYWYRQSLGQGLEFLIYFQGNSAPDKSGLPSDRFSAERTGGSVSTLTIQRTQQEDSAVYLCASSSSNTYEQYFGPGTRLTVT.

The V gene is TRBV10-3, the J gene TRBJ1-5; 9 bases are a match to TRBD1. CDR3 length equals 13 residues. Per the germline V gene, CDR1 is ENHRY and CDR2 is SYGVKD. V gave up 8 bases and J gave up 7 bases; unmatched junction bases: 6. The CDR3 DNA is TGTGCCATCGGGAGGGACAGGGCCCAGCCCCAGCATTTT. This codes for CAIGRDRAQPQHF.

A remark on this clonotype: This may come from a read error, since a much larger clone is one base off. This rearrangement joins TRBV7-2 to TRBJ1-2; D call uncertain. Germline V gives CDR1 SGHTA, CDR2 FQGNSA. This CDR3 region has 13 residues. Trimming took 4 bases from V and 0 from J, leaving 6 bases between them. The CDR3 nucleotides are TGTGCCAGCAGCTCGACACCTAACTATGGCTACACCTTC. This encodes CASSSTPNYGYTF.

This chain links TRBV7-2 with TRBJ2-1; D is unresolved. This CDR3 is 15 amino acids long. V was cut by 2 bases and J by 0 bases, with 8 bases left in between. Germline V gene sequence: CDR1 SGHTA, CDR2 FQGNSA. CDR3 region: CASSLLGISYNEQFF. The CDR3 coding sequence is TGTGCCAGCAGCTTATTGGGAATCTCCTACAATGAGCAGTTCTTC.

This clonotype was observed a few times. The chain joins TRBV7-6 to TRBJ2-7; 13 positions match TRBD2. The CDR3 spans 17 residues. The V segment lost 5 bases and the J segment 6 bases; nucleotides outside the gene matches: 13. Looked up from germline, CDR1 is SGHVS and CDR2 is FNYEAQ. CDR3 residues: CASSPRLAGGLYGEQYF. Here the CDR3 DNA reads TGTGCCAGCAGCCCTAGACTAGCGGGGGGACTCTACGGCGAGCAGTACTTC.

This clonotype occurred a few times. The rearrangement uses TRBV20-1 and TRBJ2-5; the D gene could be TRBD1 or TRBD2 (6 bases each). The V gene lost 4 bases and the J gene lost 7 bases, with 10 bases spanning the gap. The CDR3 extends over 11 amino acids. CDR1 and CDR2 (germline): DFQATT, SNEGSKA (reference sequence). CDR3 sequence reads: CSAKGGGTQYF. The CDR3 DNA reads as TGCAGTGCTAAGGGGGGAGGGACCCAGTACTTC.

Many counts were recorded for this clonotype. The chain recombines TRBV10-3 with TRBJ2-7; TRBD1 aligns across 10 bases. The CDR3 is 14 amino acids. Trimming cost V 6 bases and J 4 bases; bases outside gene matches: 6. Germline V CDR1 and CDR2: ENHRY, SYGVKD. The CDR3 DNA sequence: TGTGCCATCAGGCCGGGACAGGGGTTGTACGAGCAGTACTTC. Translation gives CAIRPGQGLYEQYF.

This clonotype was picked up many times. The V call is TRBV28, the J call TRBJ2-7; D is unresolved. The germline V gene encodes CDR1 MDHEN and CDR2 SYDVKM. This CDR3 has 13 amino acids. V lost 6 bases to trimming and J lost 2 bases, with 11 bases between them. The CDR3 sequence is CASSPSFTYEQYF. The CDR3 DNA reads TGTGCCAGCAGCCCTTCCTTTACCTACGAGCAGTACTTC.

V gene TRBV20-1 combines with J gene TRBJ2-1; the D gene is possibly TRBD1 (6 bases). Per germline, CDR1 DFQATT and CDR2 SNEGSKA (reference sequence). The CDR3 has 15 residues. Trimming pared 1 base from V and 4 bases from J, leaving 14 bases between. CDR3: CSARGITGWYNEQFF. Written as DNA, the CDR3 is TGCAGTGCTAGAGGTATTACAGGGTGGTACAATGAGCAGTTCTTC.

This clonotype was recorded many times. The V and J genes are TRBV20-1 and TRBJ2-1; D is possibly TRBD2 (6 bases). Germline assignment: CDR1 DFQATT and CDR2 SNEGSKA (reference sequence). Trimming shortened V by 0 bases and J by 4 bases, and 13 bases separated the two germline ends. This CDR3 region has 15 residues. This CDR3 reads CSARDRAGPYNEQFF. The CDR3 region has the DNA TGCAGTGCTAGAGATCGGGCGGGGCCTTACAATGAGCAGTTCTTC.

This clonotype was observed once. This chain links TRBV5-1 with TRBJ2-5; no clear D. The germline V gene has CDR1 SGHRS and CDR2 YFSETQ. The CDR3 runs 14 residues. Trimming cost V 0 bases and J 2 bases, with 8 bases left between them. The CDR3 DNA reads as TGCGCCAGCAGCTTGGCTTACAGTCAAGAGACCCAGTACTTC. Encoded protein: CASSLAYSQETQYF.

This clonotype has a handful of counts. V gene TRBV6-1 combines with J gene TRBJ1-2, with D maybe TRBD1 (6 bases). V was cut by 6 bases and J by 2 bases, with 19 bases left in between. This CDR3 has 16 residues. Per germline, CDR1 MNHNS and CDR2 SASEGT. In DNA form, the CDR3 reads TGTGCCAGCAGGATCCGGGACACCGGACCGAACTATGGCTACACCTTC. Protein product: CASRIRDTGPNYGYTF.